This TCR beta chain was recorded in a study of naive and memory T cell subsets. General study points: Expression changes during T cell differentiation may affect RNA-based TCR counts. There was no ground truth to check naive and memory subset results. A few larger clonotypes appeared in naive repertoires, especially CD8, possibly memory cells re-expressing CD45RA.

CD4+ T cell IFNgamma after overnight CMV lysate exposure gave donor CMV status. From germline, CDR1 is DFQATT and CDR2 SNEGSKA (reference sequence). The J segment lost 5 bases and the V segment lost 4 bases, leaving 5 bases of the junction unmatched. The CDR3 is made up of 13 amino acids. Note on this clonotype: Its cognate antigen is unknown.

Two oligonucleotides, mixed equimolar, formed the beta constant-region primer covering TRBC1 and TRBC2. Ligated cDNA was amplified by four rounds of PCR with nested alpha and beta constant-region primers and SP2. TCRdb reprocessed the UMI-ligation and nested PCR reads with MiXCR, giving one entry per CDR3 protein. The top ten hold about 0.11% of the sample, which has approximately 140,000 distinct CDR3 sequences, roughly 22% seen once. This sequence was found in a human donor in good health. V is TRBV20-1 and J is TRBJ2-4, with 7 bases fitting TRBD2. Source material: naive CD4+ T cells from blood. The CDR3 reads CSATSSGQNIQYF. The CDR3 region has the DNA TGCAGTGCTACCTCTAGCGGACAAAACATTCAGTACTTC.